The 32 T cell receptor beta chains in this list originate from one sample, sequenced in a study of T-cell memory formation after mild COVID-19. TCRdb recomputed calls from the 5' RACE reads with MiXCR, one row per CDR3 protein. The data contain roughly 560,000 distinct CDR3 sequences, roughly 21% of them singletons. The sequencing input was PBMCs or a T cell subset sorted from them (not recorded which). These receptors came from an adult woman who had mild COVID-19 (a few samples of this study predate the infection). Cell type and time point are not known.

This chain connects TRBV4-2 to TRBJ2-2; D is undetermined. V was pared by 0 bases and J by 1 base, with 12 bases between. Germline CDR1 and CDR2: LGHNA and YNFKEQ. The CDR3 extends over 17 amino acids. CDR3 protein: CASSQDQGLLNTGELFF. As DNA, the CDR3 is TGTGCCAGCAGCCAAGATCAAGGCTTACTGAACACCGGGGAGCTGTTTTTT.

This chain links TRBV5-1 with TRBJ1-1; D gene unclear. The CDR3 spans 14 residues. V was trimmed by 0 bases and J by 0 bases, leaving 6 bases between them. CDR1 is SGHRS and CDR2 is YFSETQ in the germline V gene. This chain's CDR3 is CASSLGRLNTEAFF. The CDR3 bases are TGCGCCAGCAGCTTGGGCAGGCTGAACACTGAAGCTTTCTTT.

This clonotype was counted between two and nine times. The J gene is TRBJ1-1, the V gene TRBV21-1; the table's TRBD1 call for D was not verified on the DNA. TRBV21-1 is termed a pseudogene. The CDR3 length is 14 residues. As DNA, the CDR3 is TGTGCCAGCAGCAAAGTTTCGGGGGGTCCTGAAGCTTTCTTT. It specifies CASSKVSGGPEAFF.

This clonotype was seen only a few times. J is TRBJ2-5 and V is TRBV3-1, with 13 bases matching TRBD2. This CDR3 is built from 15 residues. The germline V gene has CDR1 LGHDT and CDR2 YNNKEL (reference sequence). V was clipped by 5 bases and J by 4 bases; unmatched bases: 4. CDR3 amino acids: CASSAGLAGTETQYF. CDR3 nucleotides: TGTGCCAGCAGCGCGGGACTAGCGGGAACAGAGACCCAGTACTTC.

This clonotype was found a few times. This sequence joins TRBV3-1 and TRBJ1-5, with D unclear. CDR1 is LGHDT, CDR2 YNNKEL, per germline (reference sequence). Trimming shortened V by 4 bases and J by 3 bases, and 7 bases separated the two germline ends. The CDR3 contains 13 residues. CDR3 residues: CASSPRYNQPQHF. The CDR3 DNA reads TGTGCCAGCAGCCCCAGGTACAATCAGCCCCAGCATTTT.

CDR3 DNA sequence: TGTGCCAGCAGCCTTCTTGAAGGAGGCTCCTACGAGCAGTACTTC. Translation: CASSLLEGGSYEQYF. This chain joins TRBV3-1 and TRBJ2-7, with D possibly TRBD2 on 5 matching bases. V lost 4 bases and J 0 bases, leaving 13 bases between the germline ends. CDR1 LGHDT and CDR2 YNNKEL come from the germline V gene (reference sequence). CDR3 size: 15 residues.

Many counts were recorded for this clonotype. J is TRBJ2-2 and V is TRBV11-2; D not certain. Per the germline V gene, CDR1 is SGHAT and CDR2 is FQNNGV. V dropped 1 base and J dropped 4 bases, with 4 bases sitting between them. The length of the CDR3 is 13 residues. Here the CDR3 reads CASSLVVTGELFF. CDR3 DNA sequence: TGTGCCAGCAGCTTAGTTGTCACCGGGGAGCTGTTTTTT.

This clonotype was recorded many times. The chain has TRBV11-1 and TRBJ2-1, with TRBD2 as a possible D gene (6 bases). Trimming took 4 bases from V and 8 from J, leaving 21 bases between them. CDR1 is SGHAT, CDR2 FQDESV, per germline (reference sequence). There are 16 residues in the CDR3. The DNA for the CDR3 is TGTGCCAGCAGCTCCGCGGGGAGAGGTGGTCTATATGAGCAGTTCTTC. Its protein product is CASSSAGRGGLYEQFF.

The chain is built from TRBV20-1 and TRBJ2-3; tentatively, D is TRBD1 (5 bases). V lost 3 bases, J lost 4 bases, and 14 bases lay in between. The CDR3 is 14 amino acids. Per germline, CDR1 DFQATT and CDR2 SNEGSKA (reference sequence). The CDR3 nucleotides read TGCAGTGCTAGCGGCCAGGGTGAAGCAGATACGCAGTATTTT. It encodes CSASGQGEADTQYF.

The genes are TRBV7-9 and TRBJ2-3; D might be TRBD2 (6 bases). Germline V gene sequence: CDR1 SEHNR, CDR2 FQNEAQ (reference sequence). The V end lost 0 bases, the J end lost 4 bases, and 14 bases lay between the germline ends. This CDR3 has 16 amino acids. CDR3 in DNA: TGTGCCAGCAGCTTAGCGGGAGCGGGCGGTCCAGATACGCAGTATTTT. Translating it yields CASSLAGAGGPDTQYF.

This clonotype was seen a few times. V is TRBV7-3 and J is TRBJ2-7; 11 bases fit TRBD1. Germline trimming cut 5 bases from V and 4 bases from J; bases unmatched to any gene: 7. The CDR3 contains 15 residues. Germline CDR1 is SGHTA and CDR2 is FQGTGA. CDR3 in DNA: TGTGCCAGCAGCCCGGGGGGGACAGGGGGTTACGAGCAGTACTTC. It encodes CASSPGGTGGYEQYF.

The chain has TRBV5-1 and TRBJ1-6, with D possibly being TRBD1 (6 bases). Germline assignment: CDR1 SGHRS and CDR2 YFSETQ. V was pared by 1 base and J by 6 bases, with 11 bases between. This CDR3 is 15 amino acids long. In DNA, the CDR3 is TGCGCCAGCAGCTTGTCGGGGGCAGGTAATTCACCCCTCCACTTT. This translates into CASSLSGAGNSPLHF.

This clonotype was counted a few times. The chain uses TRBV5-1 and TRBJ1-1; no reliable D call. There are 15 residues in the CDR3. Germline values: CDR1 SGHRS, CDR2 YFSETQ. Trimming shortened V by 1 base and J by 2 bases, and 12 bases separated the two germline ends. This chain's CDR3 is CASSLNFGRNTEAFF. The CDR3 DNA is TGCGCCAGCAGCTTGAACTTCGGAAGAAACACTGAAGCTTTCTTT.

This clonotype has just a few counts. The J gene is TRBJ1-3, the V gene TRBV5-1; D possibly corresponds to TRBD1 (5 bases). This CDR3 comprises 17 residues. The V end lost 9 bases, the J end lost 0 bases, and 22 bases lay between the germline ends. Looked up from germline, CDR1 is SGHRS and CDR2 is YFSETQ. Written as DNA, the CDR3 is TGCGCCACCCGGATTTCCCCGGACACTCACTCTGGAAACACCATATATTTT. Translating it yields CATRISPDTHSGNTIYF.

The J gene is TRBJ1-3, the V gene TRBV5-1; perhaps TRBD1 as D (6 bases). V gave up 4 bases and J gave up 4 bases, with 21 bases separating them. CDR3 length: 17 amino acids. Germline V gives CDR1 SGHRS, CDR2 YFSETQ. The CDR3 here is CASSVLGGTMEGNTIYF. In nucleotides, the CDR3 is TGCGCCAGCAGCGTGCTTGGTGGGACAATGGAAGGAAACACCATATATTTT.

This clonotype was found a few times. The chain uses TRBV3-1 and TRBJ1-2; 8 bases align to TRBD1. V lost 7 bases to trimming and J lost 4 bases; unmatched junction nucleotides: 11. The CDR3 extends over 15 amino acids. Germline lookup yields CDR1 LGHDT and CDR2 YNNKEL (reference sequence). The CDR3 loop is CASTLSDRGGYGYTF. CDR3 coding DNA: TGTGCCAGCACCTTATCCGACAGGGGAGGCTATGGCTACACCTTC. The entire variable domain, with the rest obtained from reference TRBV3-1 and TRBJ1-2, is as follows: DTAVSQTPKYLVTQMGNDKSIKCEQNLGHDTMYWYKQDSKKFLKIMFSYNNKELIINETVPNRFSPKSPDKAHLNLHINSLELGDSAVYFCASTLSDRGGYGYTFGSGTRLTVV.

The V and J genes are TRBV20-1 and TRBJ2-7, with 10 bases lining up with TRBD2. The V and J ends lost 4 bases and 3 bases, in that order; junction bases with no gene match: 15. Germline-derived CDR1 and CDR2 are DFQATT and SNEGSKA (reference sequence). This CDR3 is 17 amino acids long. CDR3 residues: CSAKAARAGGAYYEQYF. As DNA, the CDR3 is TGCAGTGCTAAAGCGGCGAGAGCGGGAGGGGCTTACTACGAGCAGTACTTC.

V and J are TRBV29-1 and TRBJ2-1; 12 nucleotides match TRBD2. Germline CDR1 is SQVTM and CDR2 is ANQGSEA. The CDR3 spans 16 residues. The junction had 7 bases not matched to a gene; V was cut back by 3 bases and J by 4 bases. The CDR3 sequence: CSVEASGRAWYNEQFF. CDR3 in DNA: TGCAGCGTTGAGGCTAGCGGGAGGGCCTGGTACAATGAGCAGTTCTTC.

This chain uses TRBV27 with TRBJ2-2, with no clear D. V lost 10 bases and J 0 bases, leaving 6 bases between the germline ends. The germline V gene has CDR1 MNHEY and CDR2 SMNVEV (reference sequence). The CDR3 runs 12 residues. The CDR3 here is CATQPNTGELFF. The CDR3 nucleotides read TGTGCCACCCAGCCGAACACCGGGGAGCTGTTTTTT.

This clonotype was recorded a few times. The V gene is TRBV4-2, the J gene TRBJ2-1; possible D gene TRBD2, 6 bases. This CDR3 contains 12 residues. Germline lookup yields CDR1 LGHNA and CDR2 YNFKEQ. V shed 0 bases and J shed 15 bases, with 12 bases lying between them. The chain's CDR3 is CASSQDILAPFF. The CDR3 nucleotides are TGTGCCAGCAGCCAAGATATACTAGCACCGTTCTTC.

The V call is TRBV12-3 or TRBV12-4, the J call TRBJ1-1; tentative D call: TRBD1 (5 bases). Trimming left V 10 bases short and J 0 bases short, with 15 bases between. The CDR3 is 14 amino acids. This CDR3 reads CAISGGPMNTEAFF. In DNA, the CDR3 is TGTGCCATCTCGGGGGGACCCATGAACACTGAAGCTTTCTTT.

This chain links TRBV7-2 with TRBJ1-1; D gene uncertain. Germline lookup yields CDR1 SGHTA and CDR2 FQGNSA. The CDR3 length is 13 residues. Trimming left V 0 bases short and J 5 bases short, with 7 bases between. CDR3 in DNA: TGTGCCAGCAGCTTAGCAGTACAGACTGAAGCTTTCTTT. It translates to CASSLAVQTEAFF.

V is TRBV7-9 and J is TRBJ2-2, with 10 bases fitting TRBD2. The germline gives CDR1 SEHNR, CDR2 FQNEAQ (reference sequence). CDR3 length equals 16 residues. V dropped 5 bases and J dropped 7; count of bases not matched to a gene: 10. Here the CDR3 DNA reads TGTGCCAGCAGCATAGTCACTAGCGGGATTGACGGGGAGCTGTTTTTT. It yields the protein CASSIVTSGIDGELFF.

The V gene is TRBV30, the J gene TRBJ1-4, with D unclear. From germline, CDR1 is GTSNPN and CDR2 SVGIG (reference sequence). Trimming shortened V by 0 bases and J by 8 bases, and 16 bases separated the two germline ends. This CDR3 spans 15 amino acids. CDR3 loop: CAWSVTVGYREKLFF. The CDR3 nucleotides are TGTGCCTGGAGTGTAACGGTGGGGTACCGCGAAAAACTGTTTTTT.

This clonotype occurred a few times. The chain is built from TRBV28 and TRBJ2-1, with TRBD2 matching 9 bases. CDR1 is MDHEN and CDR2 is SYDVKM in the germline V gene. This CDR3 comprises 13 residues. V shed 7 bases, J shed 10 bases, and the junction held 8 bases outside the gene matches. The CDR3 spells CASNGGRAGEQFF. For the CDR3, the DNA is TGTGCCAGCAACGGCGGGAGGGCCGGGGAGCAGTTCTTC.

This clonotype was picked up a small number of times. This rearrangement joins TRBV20-1 to TRBJ1-2, with a tentative D call TRBD1 (5 bases). This CDR3 comprises 13 residues. V was cut by 3 bases and J by 2 bases, with 10 bases left in between. Germline CDR1 and CDR2: DFQATT and SNEGSKA (reference sequence). CDR3 loop: CSASKGRNYGYTF. CDR3 coding DNA: TGCAGTGCTAGTAAGGGGAGAAACTATGGCTACACCTTC.

The chain is built from TRBV5-1 and TRBJ2-1; no reliable D call. Trimming took off 0 bases at V and 7 bases at J, with 5 bases between the two ends. Germline CDR1 and CDR2: SGHRS and YFSETQ. This CDR3 has 12 residues. CDR3 sequence reads: CASSLAENEQFF. Written as DNA, the CDR3 is TGCGCCAGCAGCTTGGCGGAAAATGAGCAGTTCTTC.

Only a few counts were recorded for this clonotype. V is TRBV20-1 and J is TRBJ2-1; 13 bases are a match to TRBD2. V lost 6 bases to trimming and J lost 2 bases; unmatched junction nucleotides: 10. CDR3 size: 17 residues. From germline, CDR1 is DFQATT and CDR2 SNEGSKA (reference sequence). CDR3 residues: CSANGLAGAYTYNEQFF. The CDR3 bases are TGCAGTGCCAACGGACTAGCGGGAGCGTACACCTACAATGAGCAGTTCTTC.

This clonotype was picked up a small number of times. CDR3 loop: CASSTRTSGNPYEQYF. DNA for the CDR3: TGTGCCAGCAGCACTCGGACTAGCGGAAACCCCTACGAGCAGTACTTC. V is TRBV5-4 and J is TRBJ2-7; 10 nucleotides line up with TRBD2. Germline loops: CDR1 SGHNT, CDR2 YYREEE (reference sequence). The CDR3 is 16 amino acids. V lost 4 bases, J lost 2 bases, and 9 bases stayed unmatched. The full variable domain, completed using reference TRBV5-4 and TRBJ2-7, is ETGVTQSPTHLIKTRGQQVTLRCSSQSGHNTVSWYQQALGQGPQFIFQYYREEENGRGNFPPRFSGLQFPNYSSELNVNALELDDSALYLCASSTRTSGNPYEQYFGPGTRLTVT.

In nucleotides, the CDR3 is TGTGCCAGCAGGCCACTAGCGGGAGGTAGCCACAATGAGCAGTTCTTC. This gives the protein CASRPLAGGSHNEQFF. The V gene is TRBV11-2, the J gene TRBJ2-1; 12 positions agree with TRBD2. This CDR3 region has 16 residues. After removal of 6 bases from V and 5 bases from J, the junction contained 8 bases not matched to a gene. Germline V gene sequence: CDR1 SGHAT, CDR2 FQNNGV.

This clonotype has a count of ten or more. The chain uses TRBV7-6 and TRBJ2-3; unclear D gene. V was pared by 1 base and J by 3 bases, with 14 bases between. Germline V gives CDR1 SGHVS, CDR2 FNYEAQ. CDR3 size: 16 residues. The CDR3, as DNA: TGTGCCAGCAGCTTAGTGGGCAGGTCATCGACAGATACGCAGTATTTT. Protein: CASSLVGRSSTDTQYF.

This chain's CDR3 is CASSSGGRGTDTQYF. In nucleotides, the CDR3 is TGCGCCAGCAGCTCCGGGGGCCGGGGCACAGATACGCAGTATTTT. The chain employs TRBV5-1 and TRBJ2-3; D possibly uses TRBD1 or TRBD2 (6 bases each). V lost 3 bases, J lost 1 base, and 12 bases lay in between. The CDR3 is 15 residues long. The V gene's germline CDR1 is SGHRS and CDR2 YFSETQ.